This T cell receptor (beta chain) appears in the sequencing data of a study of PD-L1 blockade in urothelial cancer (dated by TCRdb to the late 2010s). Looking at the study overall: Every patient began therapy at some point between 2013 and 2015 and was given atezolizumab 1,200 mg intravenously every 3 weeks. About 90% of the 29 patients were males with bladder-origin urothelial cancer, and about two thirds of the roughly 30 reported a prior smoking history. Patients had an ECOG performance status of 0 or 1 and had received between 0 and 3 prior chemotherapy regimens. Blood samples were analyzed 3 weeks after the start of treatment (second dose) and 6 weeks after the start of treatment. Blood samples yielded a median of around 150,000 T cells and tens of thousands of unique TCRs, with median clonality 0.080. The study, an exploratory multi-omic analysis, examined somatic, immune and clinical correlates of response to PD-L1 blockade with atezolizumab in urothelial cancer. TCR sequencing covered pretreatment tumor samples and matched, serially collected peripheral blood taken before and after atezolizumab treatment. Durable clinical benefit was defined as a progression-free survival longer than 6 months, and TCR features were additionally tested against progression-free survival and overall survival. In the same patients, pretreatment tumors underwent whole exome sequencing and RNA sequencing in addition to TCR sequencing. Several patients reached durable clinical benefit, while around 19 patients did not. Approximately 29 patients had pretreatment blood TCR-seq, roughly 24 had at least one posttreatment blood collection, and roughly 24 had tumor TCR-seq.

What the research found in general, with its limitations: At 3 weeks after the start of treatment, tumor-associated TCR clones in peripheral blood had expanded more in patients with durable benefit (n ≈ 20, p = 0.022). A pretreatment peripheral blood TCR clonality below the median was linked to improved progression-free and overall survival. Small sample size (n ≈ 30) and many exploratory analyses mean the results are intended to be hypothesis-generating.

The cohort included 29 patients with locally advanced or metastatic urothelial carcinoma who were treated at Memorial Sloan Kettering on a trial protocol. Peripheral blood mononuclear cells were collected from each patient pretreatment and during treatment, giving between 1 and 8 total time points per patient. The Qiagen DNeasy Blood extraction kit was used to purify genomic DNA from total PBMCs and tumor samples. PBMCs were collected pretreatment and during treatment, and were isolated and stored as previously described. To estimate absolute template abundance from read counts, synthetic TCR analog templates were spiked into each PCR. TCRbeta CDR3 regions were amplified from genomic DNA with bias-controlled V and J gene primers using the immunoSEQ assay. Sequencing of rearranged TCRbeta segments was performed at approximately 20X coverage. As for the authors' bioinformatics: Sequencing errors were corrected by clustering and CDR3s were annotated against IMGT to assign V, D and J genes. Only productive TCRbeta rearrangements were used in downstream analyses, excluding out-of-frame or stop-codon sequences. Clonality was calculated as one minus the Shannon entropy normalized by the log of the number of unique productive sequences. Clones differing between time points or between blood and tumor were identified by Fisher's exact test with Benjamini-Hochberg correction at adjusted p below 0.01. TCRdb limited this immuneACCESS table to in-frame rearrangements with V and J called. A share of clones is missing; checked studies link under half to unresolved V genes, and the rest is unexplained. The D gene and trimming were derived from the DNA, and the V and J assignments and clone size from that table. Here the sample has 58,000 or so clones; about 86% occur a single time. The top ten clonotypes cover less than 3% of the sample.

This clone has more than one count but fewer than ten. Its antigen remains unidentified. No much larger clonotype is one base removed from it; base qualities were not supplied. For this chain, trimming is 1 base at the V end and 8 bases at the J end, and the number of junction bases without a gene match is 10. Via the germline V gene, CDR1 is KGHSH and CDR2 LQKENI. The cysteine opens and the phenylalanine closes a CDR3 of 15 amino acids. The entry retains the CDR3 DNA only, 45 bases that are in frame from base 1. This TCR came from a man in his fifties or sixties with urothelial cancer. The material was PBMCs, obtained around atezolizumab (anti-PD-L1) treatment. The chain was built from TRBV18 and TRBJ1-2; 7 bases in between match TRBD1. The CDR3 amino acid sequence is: CASSPQGAAVPGYTF. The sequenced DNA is TGTGCCAGCTCACCACAGGGGGCCGCCGTTCCGGGCTACACCTTC. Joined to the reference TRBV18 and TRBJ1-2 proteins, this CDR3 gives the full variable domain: NAGVMQNPRHLVRRRGQEARLRCSPMKGHSHVYWYRQLPEEGLKFMVYLQKENIIDESGMPKERFSAEFPKEGPSILRIQQVVRGDSAAYFCASSPQGAAVPGYTFGSGTRLTVV.